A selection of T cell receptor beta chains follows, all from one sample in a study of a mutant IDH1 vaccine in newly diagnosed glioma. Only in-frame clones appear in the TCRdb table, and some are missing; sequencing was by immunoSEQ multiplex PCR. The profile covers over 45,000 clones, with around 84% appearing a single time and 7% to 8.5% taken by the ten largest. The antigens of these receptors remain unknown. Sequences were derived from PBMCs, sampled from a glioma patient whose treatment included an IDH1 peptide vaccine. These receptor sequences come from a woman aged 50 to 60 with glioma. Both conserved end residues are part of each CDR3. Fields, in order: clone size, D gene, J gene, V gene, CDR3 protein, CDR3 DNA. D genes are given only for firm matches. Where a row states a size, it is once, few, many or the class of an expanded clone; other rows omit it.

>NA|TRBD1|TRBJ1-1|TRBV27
CASGDHRGRNTEAFF
TGTGCCAGTGGAGATCACAGGGGACGAAACACTGAAGCTTTCTTT
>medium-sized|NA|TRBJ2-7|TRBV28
CASRRVGISYEQYF
TGTGCCAGCCGTAGGGTTGGTATTTCCTACGAGCAGTACTTC
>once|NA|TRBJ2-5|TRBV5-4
CASSLDSQGETQYF
TGTGCCAGCAGCTTGGATTCCCAGGGGGAGACCCAGTACTTC
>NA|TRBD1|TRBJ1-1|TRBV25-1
CASSGRTGENTEAFF
TGTGCCAGCAGTGGGAGGACAGGGGAGAACACTGAAGCTTTCTTT
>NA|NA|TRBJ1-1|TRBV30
CAWRAPGGLYTEAFF
TGTGCCTGGAGGGCGCCGGGGGGCCTCTACACTGAAGCTTTCTTT
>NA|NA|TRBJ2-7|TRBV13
CASSPPGRYEQYF
TGTGCCAGCAGTCCCCCGGGCCGCTACGAGCAGTACTTC
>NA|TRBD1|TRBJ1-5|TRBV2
CASSIQGASSGAPQHF
TGTGCCAGCAGCATACAGGGGGCCTCCTCCGGGGCGCCCCAGCATTTT
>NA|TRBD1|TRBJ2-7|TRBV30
CAWSIPAGRDRGPTYEQYF
TGTGCCTGGAGTATACCAGCTGGCCGGGACAGGGGCCCTACCTACGAGCAGTACTTC
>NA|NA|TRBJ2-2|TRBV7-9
CASSLARGNTGELFF
TGTGCCAGCAGCCTGGCCAGGGGGAACACCGGGGAGCTGTTTTTT
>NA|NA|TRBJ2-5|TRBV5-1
CASSLDGGPETQYF
TGCGCCAGCAGCTTGGATGGGGGTCCCGAGACCCAGTACTTC
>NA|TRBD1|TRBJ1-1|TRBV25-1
CASSESYRTGRAFF
TGTGCCAGCAGTGAATCTTACCGGACAGGGCGGGCTTTCTTT
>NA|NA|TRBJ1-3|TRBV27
CASIQSDRTGNTIYF
TGTGCCAGCATTCAATCGGACAGAACCGGAAACACCATATATTTT
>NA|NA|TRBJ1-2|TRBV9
CASSVNYGYTF
TGTGCCAGCAGCGTCAACTATGGCTACACCTTC
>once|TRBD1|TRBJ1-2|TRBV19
CASSLDRGPFGGYTF
TGTGCCAGTAGTTTAGACAGGGGGCCGTTTGGTGGCTACACCTTC
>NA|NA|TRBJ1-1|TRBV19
CASGRSMKSGAEAFF
TGTGCCAGCGGGCGTTCTATGAAGTCAGGGGCTGAAGCTTTCTTT
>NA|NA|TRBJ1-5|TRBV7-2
CASSPRGNQPQHF
TGTGCCAGCAGCCCTCGGGGCAATCAGCCCCAGCATTTT
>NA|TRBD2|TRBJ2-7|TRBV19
CASSIGLAGVSYEQYF
TGTGCCAGTAGTATCGGACTAGCGGGGGTTTCCTACGAGCAGTACTTC
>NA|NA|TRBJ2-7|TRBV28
CASKGGTGTYEQYF
TGTGCCAGCAAGGGGGGGACGGGCACCTACGAGCAGTACTTC
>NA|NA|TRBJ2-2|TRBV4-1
CASSQGGELFF
TGCGCCAGCAGCCAAGGCGGGGAGCTGTTTTTT
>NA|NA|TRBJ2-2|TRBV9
CASSENRELGTGELFF
TGTGCCAGCAGCGAGAACAGGGAGTTGGGCACCGGGGAGCTGTTTTTT
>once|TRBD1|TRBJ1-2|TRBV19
CASTSYGDGQGYGYTF
TGTGCCAGTACCTCCTATGGGGATGGACAGGGCTATGGCTACACCTTC
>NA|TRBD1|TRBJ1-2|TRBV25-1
CASSELEGAYYGYTF
TGTGCCAGCAGTGAACTGGAGGGGGCTTACTATGGCTACACCTTC
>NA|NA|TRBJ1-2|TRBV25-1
CASSPPAGAYGYTF
TGTGCCAGCAGTCCCCCTGCAGGGGCTTATGGCTACACCTTC
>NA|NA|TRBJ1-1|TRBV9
CASSPRVGGTFNTEAFF
TGTGCCAGCAGCCCTCGGGTCGGGGGTACCTTTAACACTGAAGCTTTCTTT
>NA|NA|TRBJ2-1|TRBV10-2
CASSSFPGAYNEQFF
TGCGCCAGCAGTTCATTTCCCGGGGCCTACAATGAGCAGTTCTTC
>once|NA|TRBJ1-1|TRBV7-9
CASSRDFGGTEAFF
TGTGCCAGCAGCCGGGACTTTGGGGGCACTGAAGCTTTCTTT
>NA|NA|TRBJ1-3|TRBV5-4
CASSFAGGSGNTIYF
TGTGCCAGCAGCTTTGCAGGCGGCTCTGGAAACACCATATATTTT
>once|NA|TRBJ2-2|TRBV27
CASSSTGGDTGELFF
TGTGCCAGCAGTTCAACAGGGGGGGACACCGGGGAGCTGTTTTTT
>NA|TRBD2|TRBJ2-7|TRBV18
CASSPGGGVPYEQYF
TGTGCCAGCTCACCTGGTGGGGGGGTTCCCTACGAGCAGTACTTC
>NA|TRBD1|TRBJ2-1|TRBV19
CASSIVEGARYNEQFF
TGTGCCAGTAGTATAGTAGAGGGGGCCCGCTACAATGAGCAGTTCTTC
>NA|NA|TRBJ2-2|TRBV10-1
CASSESRTGELFF
TGCGCCAGCAGTGAGTCGAGAACCGGGGAGCTGTTTTTT
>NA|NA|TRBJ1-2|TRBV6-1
CASIQELEYGYTF
TGTGCCAGTATACAGGAGCTGGAATATGGCTACACCTTC
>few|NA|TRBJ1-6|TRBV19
CASSMGGSRGNSPLHF
TGTGCCAGTAGTATGGGCGGATCGCGGGGTAATTCACCCCTCCACTTT
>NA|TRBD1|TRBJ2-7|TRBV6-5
CASSQGAVYEQYF
TGTGCCAGCAGTCAGGGGGCGGTTTACGAGCAGTACTTC
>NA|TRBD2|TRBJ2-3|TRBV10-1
CAGGGTGTDTQYF
TGCGCCGGCGGGGGGACGGGCACAGATACGCAGTATTTT
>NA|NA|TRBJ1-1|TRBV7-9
CASSLRVSGRLQYNTEAFF
TGTGCCAGCAGCCTTAGAGTCTCAGGGAGACTACAATATAACACTGAAGCTTTCTTT
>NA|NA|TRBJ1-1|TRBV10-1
CASSEGDTEAFF
TGCGCCAGCAGTGAGGGGGACACTGAAGCTTTCTTT
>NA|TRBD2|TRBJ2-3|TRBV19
CASSMLAADTQYF
TGTGCCAGTAGTATGCTAGCGGCAGATACGCAGTATTTT
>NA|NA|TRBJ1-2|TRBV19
CASKTGRDNYGYTF
TGTGCCAGTAAAACAGGGCGTGATAACTATGGCTACACCTTC
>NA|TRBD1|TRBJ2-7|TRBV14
CASSRGPGQGSYEQYF
TGTGCCAGCAGCCGCGGACCGGGACAGGGGTCCTACGAGCAGTACTTC
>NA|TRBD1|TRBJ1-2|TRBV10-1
CASSESGRGRLGYTF
TGCGCCAGCAGTGAGTCCGGCAGGGGGCGGTTGGGCTACACCTTC
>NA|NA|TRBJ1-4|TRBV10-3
CAISEGAGVNEKLFF
TGTGCCATCAGTGAGGGGGCAGGGGTGAATGAAAAACTGTTTTTT